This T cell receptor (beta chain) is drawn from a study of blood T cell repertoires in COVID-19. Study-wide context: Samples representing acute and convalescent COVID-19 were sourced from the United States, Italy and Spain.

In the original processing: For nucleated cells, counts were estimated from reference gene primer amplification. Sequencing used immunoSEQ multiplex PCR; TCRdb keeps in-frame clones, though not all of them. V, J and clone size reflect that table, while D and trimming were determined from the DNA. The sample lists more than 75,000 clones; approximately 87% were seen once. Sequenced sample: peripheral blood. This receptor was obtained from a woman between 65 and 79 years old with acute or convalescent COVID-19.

The CDR3 nucleotides read TGTGCCAGCAGCTCTCCAGACAGGGGAAAGAACGAGCAGTACGTC. Residues: CASSSPDRGKNEQYV. The V and J genes are TRBV7-9 and TRBJ2-7, with 8 bases that match TRBD1. The germline CDR1 and CDR2 sequences are SEHNR and FQNEAQ (reference sequence). V dropped 4 bases and J dropped 5; count of bases not matched to a gene: 10. CDR3 length: 15 residues.